The 3 T cell receptor beta chains below all came from one sample that was sequenced in a study of blood T cell repertoires in COVID-19. The assay was immunoSEQ multiplex PCR, and TCRdb's table has in-frame clones only and misses some. In the table there are tens of thousands of clones, more than 65% of which are singletons. Sequencing was carried out using peripheral blood. These receptors originate from a woman aged 50 to 60 with acute or convalescent COVID-19.

The chain has TRBV6-5 and TRBJ1-2; D is possibly TRBD1 (5 bases). CDR1 and CDR2 from the germline V gene are MNHEY and SVGAGI. The V end lost 6 bases, the J end lost 2 bases, and 10 bases lay between the germline ends. The length of the CDR3 is 13 residues. The chain's CDR3 is CASRLDSNYGYTF. The CDR3 nucleotides read TGTGCCAGCAGATTAGACAGCAACTATGGCTACACCTTC.

This clone appeared a few times. The chain combines TRBV10-3 with TRBJ1-4; a weak D match, TRBD1 (5 bases). CDR3 size: 15 residues. Germline CDR1 reads ENHRY; CDR2 reads SYGVKD. Trimming pared 2 bases from V and 5 bases from J, leaving 12 bases between. DNA of the CDR3: TGTGCCATCAGTGAGCCGGGACTCGGAAATGAAAAACTGTTTTTT. It encodes CAISEPGLGNEKLFF.

This clone was seen just once. The chain recombines TRBV10-3 with TRBJ2-5, with 7 bases matching TRBD2. Trimming cost V 0 bases and J 2 bases; bases outside gene matches: 3. Germline V gene lookup returns CDR1 ENHRY and CDR2 SYGVKD. The CDR3 consists of 15 residues. CDR3 residues: CAISESPSGQETQYF. DNA of the CDR3: TGTGCCATCAGTGAGTCTCCTAGCGGACAAGAGACCCAGTACTTC.